This entry concerns a single T cell receptor beta chain. TCRdb fed the RT-PCR reads into MiXCR, producing one record per CDR3 protein. This table holds about 680,000 distinct CDR3 sequences, over 12% found once. The ends were cut back, 7 bases at V and 2 bases at J, with 11 bases in the middle. This CDR3 spans 14 amino acids. Germline CDR1 and CDR2: MNHEY and SVGEGT. This TCR was sampled from a female donor in good health, serving as a healthy control. Input material: memory CD4+ T cells from blood. This chain joins TRBV6-2 or TRBV6-3 and TRBJ2-2; D is ambiguous. CDR3 nucleotides: TGTGCCAGCAATAAGGGCTTCAACACCGGGGAGCTGTTTTTT. Protein sequence: CASNKGFNTGELFF.